This TCR beta chain was recovered during a study of shared clonotypes between healthy human individuals. Germline-derived CDR1 and CDR2 are SGHRS and YFSETQ. Trimming took 4 bases from V and 0 from J; bases not matched to a gene: 7. The CDR3 is 16 amino acids. Recent acute infections and vaccinations were absent in the healthy HIV-negative adult donors. Deep-level assay runs were performed. Researchers sequenced unsorted PBMC DNA using ten immunoSEQ deep assay plates. Here immunoSEQ multiplex PCR was the method, and the copy in TCRdb shows in-frame clones only, minus some. There are some 530,000 clones in the sample; over 75% occur only once, and roughly 13% lies in the top ten.

Material for sequencing was PBMCs. The chain couples TRBV5-1 to TRBJ2-7, with 10 bases lining up with TRBD2. This TCR was recovered from a woman aged 40 to 49 in good health. Some clones in this sample may be carry-over from other donors' samples. The CDR3 spells CASSGGLAANSYEQYF. The CDR3 DNA sequence: TGCGCCAGCAGCGGCGGACTAGCGGCTAACTCCTACGAGCAGTACTTC.